The 27 T cell receptor beta chains below were found in one sample sequenced in a study of blood T cell repertoires in COVID-19 (dated by TCRdb to the early 2020s). The library was prepared using the immunoSEQ multiplex PCR assay. As stored in TCRdb, this immuneACCESS dataset retains in-frame rearrangements with V and J assigned. A fraction of the clones does not appear; measured against another copy, unresolved V genes explain less than half of the discrepancy, and the remainder lacks a known reason. Across this sample there are over 200,000 clones, with over 75% seen only once. Roughly 16% of the sample comes from the top ten. The specimen sequenced was PBMCs or T cells enriched from blood (not recorded which). The receptors derive from a man between 18 and 29 years old who had recovered from COVID-19.

The genes are TRBV3-1 (or the pseudogene TRBV3-2) and TRBJ1-2, with no clear D. Trimming pared 0 bases from V and 6 bases from J, leaving 11 bases between. CDR1 and CDR2 (germline): LGHDT, YNNKEL (reference sequence). CDR3 length equals 14 residues. CDR3 residues: CASSQDNSLHGYTF. DNA for the CDR3: TGTGCCAGCAGCCAAGACAACAGTTTGCATGGCTACACCTTC.

The chain joins TRBV18 to TRBJ2-1; TRBD2 aligns across 7 bases. V lost 3 bases to trimming and J lost 9 bases; unmatched junction nucleotides: 23. The V gene's germline CDR1 is KGHSH and CDR2 LQKENI. This CDR3 comprises 19 residues. The CDR3 loop reads CASSPLRTLSSGDQGEQFF. The CDR3 DNA reads as TGTGCCAGCTCACCTCTTAGGACTCTTTCTAGCGGAGACCAGGGTGAGCAGTTCTTC. The complete variable domain, with remaining parts taken from reference TRBV18 and TRBJ2-1, reads NAGVMQNPRHLVRRRGQEARLRCSPMKGHSHVYWYRQLPEEGLKFMVYLQKENIIDESGMPKERFSAEFPKEGPSILRIQQVVRGDSAAYFCASSPLRTLSSGDQGEQFFGPGTRLTVL.

The CDR3 nucleotides are TGTGCCAGCAGCAAAATTTGTTCGGGAGGAGCGGGGACGTACAATGAGCAGTTCTTC. This encodes CASSKICSGGAGTYNEQFF. The rearrangement uses TRBV21-1 and TRBJ2-1; TRBD2 is the table's D call and was not checked against the DNA. TRBV21-1 is labeled a pseudogene. CDR3 length equals 19 residues.

The V and J genes are TRBV19 and TRBJ1-2; D is perhaps TRBD1 (6 bases). Germline V gene data show CDR1 as LNHDA and CDR2 as SQIVND (reference sequence). The CDR3 length is 15 residues. V lost 2 bases to trimming and J lost 6 bases, with 16 bases between them. In DNA, the CDR3 is TGTGCCAGTAGTATAAGAACAGGGATCATTGATGGCTACACCTTC. Translation gives CASSIRTGIIDGYTF.

The chain has TRBV5-1 and TRBJ2-7; D is uncertain. Trimming removed 0 bases from V and 6 bases from J, with 10 bases in between. This CDR3 spans 13 amino acids. CDR1 is SGHRS and CDR2 is YFSETQ in the germline V gene. In DNA, the CDR3 is TGCGCCAGCAGCTTGGAACTCCCTTCCGAGCAGTACTTC. This encodes CASSLELPSEQYF.

This clone was observed a single time. The rearrangement joins TRBV5-5 to TRBJ1-6; 7 nucleotides match TRBD1. V lost 0 bases, J lost 2 bases, and 5 bases stayed unmatched. Germline V gives CDR1 SGHKS, CDR2 YYEKEE (reference sequence). CDR3 length equals 17 residues. The CDR3 loop is CASSLEGARTYNSPLHF. CDR3 DNA sequence: TGTGCCAGCAGCTTGGAGGGGGCTCGGACCTATAATTCACCCCTCCACTTT. Full variable domain (rest looked up from reference TRBV5-5 and TRBJ1-6): DAGVTQSPTHLIKTRGQQVTLRCSPISGHKSVSWYQQVLGQGPQFIFQYYEKEERGRGNFPDRFSARQFPNYSSELNVNALLLGDSALYLCASSLEGARTYNSPLHFGNGTRLTVT.

This rearrangement joins TRBV28 to TRBJ2-2; TRBD1 aligns across 8 bases. Trimming cost V 4 bases and J 8 bases; bases outside gene matches: 9. This CDR3 is 15 amino acids long. CDR1 MDHEN and CDR2 SYDVKM come from the germline V gene. As DNA, the CDR3 is TGTGCCAGCAGTTCGGCAGGGGGCCCCAGGGGGGAGCTGTTTTTT. Translating it yields CASSSAGGPRGELFF.

The chain couples TRBV5-1 to TRBJ2-1; possible D gene TRBD2, 5 bases. The CDR3 is made up of 18 amino acids. V lost 0 bases and J lost 2, with 18 bases in between. Germline lookup yields CDR1 SGHRS and CDR2 YFSETQ. Here the CDR3 DNA reads TGCGCCAGCAGCTTGGCCTCCCTTTTCGGGGAGACCTACAATGAGCAGTTCTTC. Its translation: CASSLASLFGETYNEQFF.

This chain connects TRBV4-1 to TRBJ2-1, with D possibly TRBD1 on 5 matching bases. Trimming pared 8 bases from V and 5 bases from J, leaving 19 bases between. This CDR3 has 15 amino acids. CDR1 is MGHRA and CDR2 is YSYEKL in the germline V gene. For the CDR3, the DNA is TGCGCCAGCGCAAACGCCAGGGATGGGGACAATGAGCAGTTCTTC. Amino acid sequence: CASANARDGDNEQFF.

The V and J genes are TRBV14 and TRBJ2-2, with 8 bases aligning to TRBD2. This CDR3 is built from 16 residues. The germline V gene has CDR1 SGHDN and CDR2 FVKESK. The V and J ends lost 5 bases and 5 bases, in that order; junction bases with no gene match: 10. The DNA of the CDR3 is TGTGCCAGCAGCTTATGGCCAGCGGGAGATACCGGGGAGCTGTTTTTT. It yields the protein CASSLWPAGDTGELFF.

This clone was recorded once. J is TRBJ1-2 and V is TRBV12-3 or TRBV12-4; D not certain. V lost 3 bases and J 3 bases, leaving 8 bases between the germline ends. This CDR3 is built from 13 residues. The CDR3 DNA is TGTGCCAGCAGTTTTGAGAGGGACTATGGCTACACCTTC. This encodes CASSFERDYGYTF.

V usage is TRBV7-2 and J usage is TRBJ1-1; 7 bases line up with TRBD1. The V and J ends lost 7 bases and 5 bases, in that order; junction bases with no gene match: 7. Germline loops: CDR1 SGHTA, CDR2 FQGNSA. CDR3 length: 13 residues. The CDR3 reads CASNNPGGTEAFF. The CDR3 bases are TGTGCCAGCAACAATCCAGGGGGGACTGAAGCTTTCTTT.

The chain employs TRBV18 and TRBJ2-2; the match to TRBD2 covers 10 bases. The CDR3 totals 16 residues. V gave up 2 bases and J gave up 7 bases; unmatched junction bases: 7. Germline assignment: CDR1 KGHSH and CDR2 LQKENI. The DNA of the CDR3 is TGTGCCAGCTCACCATCCAGCGGGAGGGCTGGCGGGGAGCTGTTTTTT. This gives the protein CASSPSSGRAGGELFF.

Only a few counts were recorded for this clone. The chain links TRBV19 to TRBJ1-6, with D possibly TRBD1 on 6 matching bases. Trimming took 4 bases from V and 9 from J, leaving 19 bases between them. This CDR3 comprises 16 residues. Germline CDR1 LNHDA, CDR2 SQIVND (reference sequence). CDR3 sequence reads: CASSTPAAGDVSPLHF. The CDR3 nucleotides read TGTGCCAGTAGTACTCCAGCGGCAGGGGATGTTTCACCCCTCCACTTT.

The genes are TRBV10-3 and TRBJ2-7, with 8 bases fitting TRBD2. The germline V gene encodes CDR1 ENHRY and CDR2 SYGVKD. CDR3 length: 13 amino acids. Trimming removed 8 bases from V and 4 bases from J; junction bases left unmatched: 7. Here the CDR3 DNA reads TGTGCCATCCAAATAGCGGGGTCGTACGAGCAGTACTTC. This gives the protein CAIQIAGSYEQYF.

The CDR3 DNA sequence: TGTGCCAGCAGCCTAACTAGCGCCCAAGAGACCCAGTACTTC. It specifies CASSLTSAQETQYF. The chain links TRBV3-1 (or the pseudogene TRBV3-2) to TRBJ2-5, with 7 bases lining up with TRBD2. Germline trimming cut 4 bases from V and 1 base from J; bases unmatched to any gene: 3. This CDR3 is built from 14 residues. Germline assignment: CDR1 LGHDT and CDR2 YNNKEL (reference sequence).

V gene TRBV5-1 combines with J gene TRBJ2-5; a possible D gene is TRBD2 (7 bases). This CDR3 is built from 15 residues. CDR1 is SGHRS, CDR2 YFSETQ, per germline. Trimming shortened V by 6 bases and J by 4 bases, and 19 bases separated the two germline ends. In nucleotides, the CDR3 is TGCGCCAGCACCTGGGGGCGGGAGAGGGGAGAGACCCAGTACTTC. Its protein product is CASTWGRERGETQYF.

This chain links TRBV6-5 with TRBJ1-2, with TRBD1 as a possible D gene (6 bases). The V gene's germline CDR1 is MNHEY and CDR2 SVGAGI. This CDR3 region has 13 residues. V shed 6 bases and J shed 6 bases, with 14 bases lying between them. The CDR3 sequence is CASRSGQSHGYTF. The CDR3, as DNA: TGTGCCAGCAGATCTGGACAGTCCCATGGCTACACCTTC.

This clone has only one observation. The rearrangement joins TRBV5-6 to TRBJ2-7, with a possible D match to TRBD1 (5 bases). The CDR3 is 17 amino acids. Per the germline V gene, CDR1 is SGHDT and CDR2 is YYEEEE. V gave up 4 bases and J gave up 0 bases, with 20 bases separating them. The CDR3 nucleotides read TGTGCCAGCAGCGGCGTTACTGAGACAGAAAGCTCCTACGAGCAGTACTTC. It is translated as CASSGVTETESSYEQYF.

The genes are TRBV6-5 and TRBJ1-2; D is possibly TRBD1 (5 bases). The CDR3 consists of 15 residues. The germline gives CDR1 MNHEY, CDR2 SVGAGI. V was cut by 0 bases and J by 4 bases, with 12 bases left in between. This chain's CDR3 is CASSYSSGKGYGYTF. CDR3 DNA: TGTGCCAGCAGTTACTCGTCAGGGAAAGGCTATGGCTACACCTTC.

The genes are TRBV11-2 and TRBJ2-5; perhaps TRBD2 as D (5 bases). Trimming took off 5 bases at V and 3 bases at J, with 16 bases between the two ends. The CDR3 length is 15 residues. Looked up from germline, CDR1 is SGHAT and CDR2 is FQNNGV. The CDR3 DNA sequence: TGTGCCAGCAGCCCCCGGAGCGGCCTAAAAGAGACCCAGTACTTC. It encodes CASSPRSGLKETQYF.

The genes are TRBV7-3 and TRBJ2-5; 7 bases fit TRBD2. CDR1 is SGHTA, CDR2 FQGTGA, per germline. The CDR3 loop spans 16 amino acids. Trimming took 3 bases from V and 5 from J; bases not matched to a gene: 12. CDR3 loop: CASSFTGGGGWETQYF. The DNA of the CDR3 is TGTGCCAGCAGCTTCACTGGCGGGGGAGGATGGGAGACCCAGTACTTC.

This rearrangement joins TRBV6-5 to TRBJ2-1; 9 bases are a match to TRBD1. This CDR3 is built from 15 residues. The J segment lost 2 bases and the V segment lost 6 bases, leaving 5 bases of the junction unmatched. Germline values: CDR1 MNHEY, CDR2 SVGAGI. Here the CDR3 reads CASSHGDRAYNEQFF. The CDR3 DNA follows: TGTGCCAGCAGCCACGGGGACAGGGCCTACAATGAGCAGTTCTTC.

The chain recombines TRBV27 with TRBJ1-5, with D uncertain. The CDR3 consists of 14 residues. Trimming left V 5 bases short and J 7 bases short, with 15 bases between. The V gene's germline CDR1 is MNHEY and CDR2 SMNVEV (reference sequence). Written as DNA, the CDR3 is TGTGCCAGCAGTGCGGACCTTGAGGGACAGCCCCAGCATTTT. Residues: CASSADLEGQPQHF.

Points on this clone: Sequence at one end of the junction differs from germline and may be a read error. The V call is TRBV7-7, the J call TRBJ1-6, with TRBD1 as a possible D gene (5 bases). Germline-derived CDR1 and CDR2 are SSHAT and FNYEAQ (reference sequence). CDR3 length: 15 amino acids. CDR3 DNA sequence: TGTGCTAGCAGCCCCTACAGGTACGGTAATTCACCCCTCCACTTT. This sequence encodes CASSPYRYGNSPLHF.

This clone was seen a handful of times. The rearrangement joins TRBV2 to TRBJ1-1; possibly TRBD1 for D (6 bases). CDR3 length equals 13 residues. V was cut by 8 bases and J by 1 base, with 11 bases left in between. Germline loops: CDR1 SNHLY, CDR2 FYNNEI. CDR3 sequence reads: CASPPGQNTEAFF. The CDR3 nucleotides are TGTGCCAGCCCCCCGGGACAGAACACTGAAGCTTTCTTT.

The chain links TRBV10-2 to TRBJ1-1; D gene uncertain. The germline V and J ends were trimmed by 6 bases and 5 bases, with 13 bases remaining between them. CDR1 and CDR2 (germline): WSHSY, SAAADI. The CDR3 covers 13 residues. The CDR3: CASSLGAGTEAFF. The CDR3 nucleotides read TGCGCCAGCAGCCTGGGAGCGGGGACTGAAGCTTTCTTT.